The entry below describes one TCR beta chain. What it recognizes is unknown. This sample stems from a study of blood T cells in healthy people across ages. Study-wide context: Capturing about one barcoded beta molecule per two T cells was achieved by template switching. Study observations and caveats: Diversity was higher, and naive CD4+ cells more numerous, in long-lived donors than in aged donors. TCR beta diversity per million T cells fell roughly linearly with age.

Deletions cut 1 base from V and 13 bases from J, with 17 bases between. There are 14 residues in the CDR3. CDR1 and CDR2 (germline): MGHRA, YSYEKL. Alongside a J-beta primer mix, a sample-barcoded 5' primer served in a second PCR lasting about 7 to 11 cycles. TCRdb reanalysed the 5' RACE reads using MiXCR and keeps one entry per CDR3 protein. The table shows 750,000 to 1,000,000 distinct CDR3 sequences, with almost 30% occurring only once. This sample also appeared in a second study, on T cells of mothers and their children.

Specimen: blood. This TCR was sampled from a woman in her 40s in good health. The chain combines TRBV4-1 with TRBJ2-4; possible D gene TRBD1, 5 bases. The CDR3 DNA reads as TGCGCCAGCAGCCAAGGGCAGGGTGCCTACGGGCAGTACTTC. It is translated as CASSQGQGAYGQYF.